The 7 T cell receptor beta chains listed next were all sequenced from one sample in a study of blood T cell repertoires in COVID-19. TCRdb keeps only in-frame clones here, not all; method: immunoSEQ multiplex PCR. The data contain 100,000 to 110,000 clones, about 90% of them seen just once; the ten biggest clones take up around 6.9%. Sequencing used peripheral blood. These receptors came from a young man in a cohort sampled during active COVID-19.

V usage is TRBV6-6 and J usage is TRBJ2-1, with TRBD2 matching over 7 bases. The length of the CDR3 is 13 residues. V lost 0 bases and J lost 9; bases outside the gene matches: 2. The germline gives CDR1 MNHNY, CDR2 SVGAGI (reference sequence). The chain's CDR3 is CASSYSSGREQFF. DNA of the CDR3: TGTGCCAGCAGTTACTCTAGCGGGCGTGAGCAGTTCTTC.

The gene calls are TRBV11-3 and TRBJ2-3, with TRBD1 matching 11 bases. Germline trimming cut 1 base from V and 4 bases from J; bases unmatched to any gene: 4. Germline CDR1 SGHNT, CDR2 YENEEA. The CDR3 length is 16 residues. The CDR3 nucleotides are TGTGCCAGCAGCTTAGGCCTGGGACAGGGGGCAGATACGCAGTATTTT. It specifies CASSLGLGQGADTQYF.

CDR3 coding DNA: TGTGCCAGCAGCTTGGGACAGGGGCCGAACACTGAAGCTTTCTTT. This gives the protein CASSLGQGPNTEAFF. The rearrangement joins TRBV7-9 to TRBJ1-1, with 10 bases matching TRBD1. Trimming removed 3 bases from V and 1 base from J; junction bases left unmatched: 2. Germline loops: CDR1 SEHNR, CDR2 FQNEAQ (reference sequence). The CDR3 spans 15 residues.

This clone was counted only a few times. The genes are TRBV6-5 and TRBJ2-2; 8 nucleotides match TRBD2. The ends lost 6 bases at V and 6 bases at J; junction bases unmatched: 6. CDR1 is MNHEY, CDR2 SVGAGI, per germline. CDR3 length: 14 amino acids. The DNA of the CDR3 is TGTGCCAGCAGAGTCAGCGGGGGACCCGGGGAGCTGTTTTTT. Protein product: CASRVSGGPGELFF.

This rearrangement joins TRBV5-1 to TRBJ2-3; 10 nucleotides agree with TRBD2. Losses at the gene ends were 0 bases for V and 2 bases for J; bases not matched to a gene: 3. This CDR3 contains 16 residues. The V gene's germline CDR1 is SGHRS and CDR2 YFSETQ. The chain's CDR3 is CASSLGLAGDTDTQYF. The CDR3 nucleotides are TGCGCCAGCAGCTTGGGGCTAGCGGGGGACACAGATACGCAGTATTTT.

The V call is TRBV7-2, the J call TRBJ2-7; a possible D gene is TRBD1 (7 bases). V lost 5 bases and J lost 3, with 20 bases in between. CDR3 size: 16 residues. The germline CDR1 and CDR2 sequences are SGHTA and FQGNSA. The CDR3 loop reads CASSPGRGQRVYEQYF. The CDR3 nucleotides read TGTGCCAGCAGCCCCGGGCGGGGACAGCGAGTCTACGAGCAGTACTTC.

The chain has TRBV15 and TRBJ1-4; D gene ambiguous. The germline gives CDR1 LNHNV, CDR2 YYDKDF (reference sequence). V lost 0 bases and J 9 bases, leaving 8 bases between the germline ends. The CDR3 covers 13 residues. CDR3 sequence: CATSRDHEKKLFF. CDR3 sequence (DNA): TGTGCCACCAGCAGAGATCATGAGAAAAAACTGTTTTTT.